The 5 T cell receptor beta chains below come from one sample, sequenced in a study of OX40 agonist ivuxolimab in advanced cancers. The data were produced by immunoSEQ multiplex PCR, yet TCRdb's version contains in-frame clones alone and is incomplete. Altogether 84,000 or so clones are present, around nine tenths being singletons, with the ten largest covering around 0.39%. Sequenced here: CD4+ or CD8+ T cells sorted from blood, sampled in a trial of the OX40 agonist ivuxolimab. These TCRs come from an adult with an advanced solid tumor such as melanoma, head and neck, liver or kidney cancer.

The chain couples TRBV7-2 to TRBJ2-5, with D perhaps given as TRBD1 or TRBD2 (5 bases each). Trimming cost V 5 bases and J 2 bases, with 9 bases left between them. CDR3 length: 13 residues. Germline V gene lookup returns CDR1 SGHTA and CDR2 FQGNSA. The CDR3 DNA is TGTGCCAGCAGCGGGACGTGGCAAGAGACCCAGTACTTC. This translates into CASSGTWQETQYF.

This clone was counted a single time. The rearrangement links TRBV6-1 to TRBJ2-1; TRBD2 aligns across 10 bases. In germline, CDR1 is MNHNS, CDR2 SASEGT. The trim removed 6 bases at V and 3 bases at J, leaving 5 bases unmatched. The CDR3 extends over 15 amino acids. The CDR3 region has the DNA TGTGCCAGCAGCCGAGCTAGCGGGAGCTACAATGAGCAGTTCTTC. Its protein product is CASSRASGSYNEQFF.

As DNA, the CDR3 is TGTGCCACCGTCTGGGGTCAGGGAAACGTGGGTGGCTACACCTTC. This sequence encodes CATVWGQGNVGGYTF. This rearrangement joins TRBV6-1 to TRBJ1-2; perhaps TRBD1 as D (5 bases). Between the trimmed V and J ends, which lost 10 bases and 7 bases, there was a span of 25 bases. Germline V gene data show CDR1 as MNHNS and CDR2 as SASEGT. The CDR3 contains 15 residues.

The chain couples TRBV6-4 to TRBJ2-7; 15 bases align to TRBD2. The ends lost 1 base at V and 2 bases at J; junction bases unmatched: 9. The CDR3 runs 19 residues. CDR1 MRHNA and CDR2 SNTAGT come from the germline V gene. CDR3 bases: TGTGCCAGCAGTGACTTCGAGGGACTAGCGGGAGGCCTGACCTACGAGCAGTACTTC. Protein: CASSDFEGLAGGLTYEQYF.

CDR3 nucleotide sequence: TGTGCCAGCAGGAATAGGGACAGCGCAGTTCACACTGAAGCTTTCTTT. As protein: CASRNRDSAVHTEAFF. The rearrangement links TRBV11-3 to TRBJ1-1, with 7 bases matching TRBD1. The J segment lost 3 bases and the V segment lost 6 bases, leaving 13 bases of the junction unmatched. This CDR3 region has 16 residues. The germline CDR1 and CDR2 sequences are SGHNT and YENEEA.